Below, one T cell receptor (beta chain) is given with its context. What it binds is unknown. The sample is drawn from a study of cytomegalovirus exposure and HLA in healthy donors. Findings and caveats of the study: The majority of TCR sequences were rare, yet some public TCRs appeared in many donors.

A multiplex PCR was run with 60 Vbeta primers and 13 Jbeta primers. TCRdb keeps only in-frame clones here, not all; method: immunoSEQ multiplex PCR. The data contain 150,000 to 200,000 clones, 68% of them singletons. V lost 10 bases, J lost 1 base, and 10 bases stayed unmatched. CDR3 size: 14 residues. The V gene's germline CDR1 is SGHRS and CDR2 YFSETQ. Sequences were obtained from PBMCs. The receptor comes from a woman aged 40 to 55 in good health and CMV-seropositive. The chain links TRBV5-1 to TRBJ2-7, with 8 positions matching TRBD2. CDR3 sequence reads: CAGKETSESYEQYF. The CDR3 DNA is TGCGCCGGGAAGGAGACTAGCGAATCCTACGAGCAGTACTTC.